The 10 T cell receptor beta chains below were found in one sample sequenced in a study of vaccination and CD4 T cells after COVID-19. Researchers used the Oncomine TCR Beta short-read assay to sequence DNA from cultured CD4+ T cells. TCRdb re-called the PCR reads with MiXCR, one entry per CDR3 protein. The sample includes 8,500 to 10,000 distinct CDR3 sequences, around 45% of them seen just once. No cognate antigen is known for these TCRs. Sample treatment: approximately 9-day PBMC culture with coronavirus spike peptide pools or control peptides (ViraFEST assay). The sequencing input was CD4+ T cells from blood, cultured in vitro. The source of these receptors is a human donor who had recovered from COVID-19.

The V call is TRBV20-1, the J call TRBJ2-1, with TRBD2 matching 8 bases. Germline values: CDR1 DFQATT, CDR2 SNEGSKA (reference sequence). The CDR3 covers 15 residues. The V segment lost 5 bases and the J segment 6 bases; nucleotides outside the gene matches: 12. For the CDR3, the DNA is TGCAGTGCTCCGGGGGGGACTACTGCCTTCAATGAGCAGTTCTTC. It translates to CSAPGGTTAFNEQFF.

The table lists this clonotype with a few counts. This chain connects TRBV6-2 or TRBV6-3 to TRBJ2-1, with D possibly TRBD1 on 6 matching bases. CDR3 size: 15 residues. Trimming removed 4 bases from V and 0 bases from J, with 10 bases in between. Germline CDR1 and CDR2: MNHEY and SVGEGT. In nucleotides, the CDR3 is TGTGCCAGCAGTTCAGGGGCCAGCTCCTACAATGAGCAGTTCTTC. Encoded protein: CASSSGASSYNEQFF.

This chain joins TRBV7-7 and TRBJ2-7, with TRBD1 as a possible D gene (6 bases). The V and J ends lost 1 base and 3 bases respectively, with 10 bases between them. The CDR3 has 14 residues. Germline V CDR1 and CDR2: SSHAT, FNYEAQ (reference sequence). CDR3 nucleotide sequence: TGTGCCAGCAGCTTAGAGGAAGGGGGCTACGAGCAGTACTTC. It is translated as CASSLEEGGYEQYF. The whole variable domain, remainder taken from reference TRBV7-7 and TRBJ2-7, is GAGVSQSPRYKVTKRGQDVTLRCDPISSHATLYWYQQALGQGPEFLTYFNYEAQPDKSGLPSDRFSAERPEGSISTLTIQRTEQRDSAMYRCASSLEEGGYEQYFGPGTRLTVT.

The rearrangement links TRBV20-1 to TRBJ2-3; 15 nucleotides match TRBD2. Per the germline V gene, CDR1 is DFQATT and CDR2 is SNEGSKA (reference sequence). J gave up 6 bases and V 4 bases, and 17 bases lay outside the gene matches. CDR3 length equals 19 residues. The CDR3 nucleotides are TGCAGTGCTATCCCGCCTCGGACTAGCGGGAGGGCCACTGCTGATACGCAGTATTTT. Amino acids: CSAIPPRTSGRATADTQYF.

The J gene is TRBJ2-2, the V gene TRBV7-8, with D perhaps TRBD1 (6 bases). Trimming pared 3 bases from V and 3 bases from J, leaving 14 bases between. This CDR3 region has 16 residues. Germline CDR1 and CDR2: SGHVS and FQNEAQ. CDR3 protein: CASSLQGNRDTGELFF. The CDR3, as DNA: TGTGCCAGCAGCTTGCAGGGGAATCGGGACACCGGGGAGCTGTTTTTT.

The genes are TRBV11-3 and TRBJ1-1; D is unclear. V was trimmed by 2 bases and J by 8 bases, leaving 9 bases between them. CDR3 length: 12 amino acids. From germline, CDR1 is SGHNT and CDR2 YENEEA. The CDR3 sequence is CASSLNSGEAFF. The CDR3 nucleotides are TGTGCCAGCAGCTTAAACTCGGGGGAAGCTTTCTTT.

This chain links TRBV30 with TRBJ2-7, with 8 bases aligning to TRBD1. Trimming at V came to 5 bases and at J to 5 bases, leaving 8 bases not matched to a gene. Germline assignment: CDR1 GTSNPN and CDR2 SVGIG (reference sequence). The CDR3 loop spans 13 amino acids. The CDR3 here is CAWAWTGIDEQYF. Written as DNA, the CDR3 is TGTGCCTGGGCTTGGACAGGGATCGACGAGCAGTACTTC.

CDR3 nucleotide sequence: TGTGCCACCAGTGATTTGCCGGGTTTTGATGAAGAGACCCAGTACTTC. The encoded protein is CATSDLPGFDEETQYF. The chain uses TRBV24-1 and TRBJ2-5; D not certain. Germline V lookup: CDR1 KGHDR, CDR2 SFDVKD. The CDR3 runs 16 residues. Trimming took off 0 bases at V and 3 bases at J, with 13 bases between the two ends.

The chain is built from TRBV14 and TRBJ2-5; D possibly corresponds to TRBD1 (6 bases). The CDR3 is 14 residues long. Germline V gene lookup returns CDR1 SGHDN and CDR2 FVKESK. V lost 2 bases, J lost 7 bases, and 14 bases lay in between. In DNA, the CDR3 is TGTGCCAGCAGCCAAATTGACAGAGGGGGGACCCAGTACTTC. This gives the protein CASSQIDRGGTQYF.

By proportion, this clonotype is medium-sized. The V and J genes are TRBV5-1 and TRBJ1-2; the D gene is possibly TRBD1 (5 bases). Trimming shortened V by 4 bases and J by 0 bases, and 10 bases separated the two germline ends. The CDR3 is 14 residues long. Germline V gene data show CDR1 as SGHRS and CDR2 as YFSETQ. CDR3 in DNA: TGCGCCAGCAGCCCGGGACTAGCTAACTATGGCTACACCTTC. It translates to CASSPGLANYGYTF.